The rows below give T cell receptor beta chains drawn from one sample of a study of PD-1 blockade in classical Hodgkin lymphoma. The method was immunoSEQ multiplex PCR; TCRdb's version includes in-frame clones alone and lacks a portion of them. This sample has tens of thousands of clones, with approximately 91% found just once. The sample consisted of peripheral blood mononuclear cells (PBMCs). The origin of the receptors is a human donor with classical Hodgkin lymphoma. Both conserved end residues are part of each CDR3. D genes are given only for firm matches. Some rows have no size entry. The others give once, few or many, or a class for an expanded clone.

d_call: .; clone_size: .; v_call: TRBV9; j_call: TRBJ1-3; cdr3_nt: TGTGCCAGCAGCGATACGGGACCGCTCTCTGGAAACACCATATATTTT; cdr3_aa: CASSDTGPLSGNTIYF
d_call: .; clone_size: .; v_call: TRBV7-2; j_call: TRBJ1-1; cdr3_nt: TGTGCCAGCAGCCCCTTTAGAGGCTGGACTGAAGCTTTCTTT; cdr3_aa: CASSPFRGWTEAFF
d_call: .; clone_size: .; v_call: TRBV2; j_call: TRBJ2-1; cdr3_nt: TGTGCCAGCAGTGGACTCATCAATGAGCAGTTCTTC; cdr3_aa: CASSGLINEQFF
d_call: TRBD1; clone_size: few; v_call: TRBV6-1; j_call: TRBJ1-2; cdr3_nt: TGTGCCAGCAGTGGGGTAGGGGCAGGGGGTTTTGGCTACACCTTC; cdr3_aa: CASSGVGAGGFGYTF
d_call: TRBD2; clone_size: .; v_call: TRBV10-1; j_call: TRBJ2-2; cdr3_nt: TGCGCCAGCAGTCGCGGGGGGCGGGCCGGGGAGCTGTTTTTT; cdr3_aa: CASSRGGRAGELFF
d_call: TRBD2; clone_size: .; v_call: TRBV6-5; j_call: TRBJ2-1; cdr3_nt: TGTGCCAGCAGTCCGACTAGCGGCTCCTACAATGAGCAGTTCTTC; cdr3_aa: CASSPTSGSYNEQFF
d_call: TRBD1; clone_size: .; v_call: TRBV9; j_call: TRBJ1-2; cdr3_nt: TGTGCCAGCAGCGCCACAGGGGGCTTTAATGGCTACACCTTC; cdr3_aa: CASSATGGFNGYTF
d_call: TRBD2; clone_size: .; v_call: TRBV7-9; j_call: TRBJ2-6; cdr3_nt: TGTGCCAGCAGCTTAAGCGGGGGACCTGGGGCCAACGTCCTGACTTTC; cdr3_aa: CASSLSGGPGANVLTF
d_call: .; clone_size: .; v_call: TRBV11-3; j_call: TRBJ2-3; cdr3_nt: TGTGCCAGCAGCCCCCCGGACAGCACAGATACGCAGTATTTT; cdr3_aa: CASSPPDSTDTQYF
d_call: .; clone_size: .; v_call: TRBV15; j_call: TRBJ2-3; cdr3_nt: TGTGCCACCCGACCCACGGGGGATACGCAGTATTTT; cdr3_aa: CATRPTGDTQYF
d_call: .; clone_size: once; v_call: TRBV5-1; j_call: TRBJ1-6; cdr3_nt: TGCGCCAGCAGCATAGGGACCGCCGGAAATTCACCCCTCCACTTT; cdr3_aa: CASSIGTAGNSPLHF
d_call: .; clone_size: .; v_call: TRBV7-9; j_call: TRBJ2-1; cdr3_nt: TGTGCCAGCGTGGGACTCCTAAGCTCCTACAATGAGCAGTTCTTC; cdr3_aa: CASVGLLSSYNEQFF
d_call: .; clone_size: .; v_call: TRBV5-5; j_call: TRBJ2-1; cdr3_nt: TGTGCCAGCACCTTCGAGGGAGCGGGCTACAATGAGCAGTTCTTC; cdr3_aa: CASTFEGAGYNEQFF
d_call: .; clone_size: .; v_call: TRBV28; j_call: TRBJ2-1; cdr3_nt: TGTGCCAGCAGTACTAGGGATGAGCAGTTCTTC; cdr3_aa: CASSTRDEQFF
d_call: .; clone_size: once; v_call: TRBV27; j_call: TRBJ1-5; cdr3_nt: TGTGCCAGCAGTTTATGGGGCGGACAGCCCCAGCATTTT; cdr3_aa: CASSLWGGQPQHF
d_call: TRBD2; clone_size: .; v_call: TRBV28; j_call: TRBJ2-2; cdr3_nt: TGTGCCAGCAGTTTAAGCGGGGTGGGAACCGGGGAGCTGTTTTTT; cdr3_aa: CASSLSGVGTGELFF
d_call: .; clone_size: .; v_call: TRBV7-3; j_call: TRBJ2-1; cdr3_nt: TGTGCCAGCAGCTTATATCCCCCAAGAGCTGCCACCTACAATGAGCAGTTCTTC; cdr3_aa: CASSLYPPRAATYNEQFF
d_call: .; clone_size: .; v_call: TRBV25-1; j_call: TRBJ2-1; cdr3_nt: TGTGCCAGCAGTGAATATAGGTCCTCCTACAATGAGCAGTTCTTC; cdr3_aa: CASSEYRSSYNEQFF
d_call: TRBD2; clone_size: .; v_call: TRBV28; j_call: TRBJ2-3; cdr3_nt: TGTGCCAGCAGTTTACCACTAGCGGGAGGAACAGATACGCAGTATTTT; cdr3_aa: CASSLPLAGGTDTQYF
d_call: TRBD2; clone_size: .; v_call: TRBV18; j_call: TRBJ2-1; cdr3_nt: TGTGCCAGCTCACCGGGACTAGCGGGAGTAGCGAATGAGCAGTTCTTC; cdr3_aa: CASSPGLAGVANEQFF
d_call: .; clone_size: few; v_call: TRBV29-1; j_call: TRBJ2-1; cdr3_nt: TGCAGCGTCGCCTCGCTCGAAAGGAAGTTCTTC; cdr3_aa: CSVASLERKFF
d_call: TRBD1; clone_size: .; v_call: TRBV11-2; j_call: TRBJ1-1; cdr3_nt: TGTGCCAGCAGCCTAAACAGGGGACCCGAAGCTTTCTTT; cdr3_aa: CASSLNRGPEAFF
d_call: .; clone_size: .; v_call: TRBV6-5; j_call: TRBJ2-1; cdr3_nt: TGTGCCAGCAGTTTGGGGCTCAGGCTAGCTGAGCAGTTCTTC; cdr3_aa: CASSLGLRLAEQFF
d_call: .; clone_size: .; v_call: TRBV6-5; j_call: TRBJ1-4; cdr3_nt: TGTGCCAGCAGTTTACAGGGTTTTGGGGAAAAACTGTTTTTT; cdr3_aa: CASSLQGFGEKLFF
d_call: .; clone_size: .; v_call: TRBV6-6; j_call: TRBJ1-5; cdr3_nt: TGTGCCAGCAGGGATCTAGACAGGAATTATCAGCCCCAGCATTTT; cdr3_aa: CASRDLDRNYQPQHF
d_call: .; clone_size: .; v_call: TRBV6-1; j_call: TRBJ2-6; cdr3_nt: TGTGCCAGCAGTGAAGCGAACTCTGGGGCCAACGTCCTGACTTTC; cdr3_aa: CASSEANSGANVLTF
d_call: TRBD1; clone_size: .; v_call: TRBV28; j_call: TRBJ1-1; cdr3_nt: TGTGCCAGCAGGGAGGGAGGGGGCGCAAAAGCTTTCTTT; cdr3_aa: CASREGGGAKAFF
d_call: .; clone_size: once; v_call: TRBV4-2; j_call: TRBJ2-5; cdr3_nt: TGTGCCAGCAGCCAAGGCCAAGAGACCCAGTACTTC; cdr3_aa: CASSQGQETQYF
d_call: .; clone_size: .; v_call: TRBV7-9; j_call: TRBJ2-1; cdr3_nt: TGTGCCAGCAGCTCGATTGAGCAGTTCTTC; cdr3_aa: CASSSIEQFF
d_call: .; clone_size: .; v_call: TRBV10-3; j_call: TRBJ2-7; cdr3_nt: TGTGCCATCAGTGAGTCGGGCAGGGACGCGGCGCAGTACTTC; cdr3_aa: CAISESGRDAAQYF
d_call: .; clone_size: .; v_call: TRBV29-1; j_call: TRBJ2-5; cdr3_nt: TGCAGCGTTGAGGCACTCTACCTCAGAACCCAGTACTTC; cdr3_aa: CSVEALYLRTQYF
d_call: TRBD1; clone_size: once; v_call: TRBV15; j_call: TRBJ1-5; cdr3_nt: TGTGCCACCAGTCGACAGGGGAACGGCCAGCCCCAGCATTTT; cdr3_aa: CATSRQGNGQPQHF
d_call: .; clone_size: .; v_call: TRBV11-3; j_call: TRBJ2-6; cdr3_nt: TGTGCCAGCAGCTTAAAAGGGCTCTCTGGGGCCAACGTCCTGACTTTC; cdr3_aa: CASSLKGLSGANVLTF
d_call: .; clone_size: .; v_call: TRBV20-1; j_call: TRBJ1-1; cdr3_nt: TGCAGTGCTAGTGCGGTCAGCGCTTTCTTT; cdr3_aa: CSASAVSAFF
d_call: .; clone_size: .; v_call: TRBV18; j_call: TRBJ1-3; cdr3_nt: TGTGCCAGCTCACTCGACGGGGATTTGGCTGGAAACACCATATATTTT; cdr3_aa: CASSLDGDLAGNTIYF
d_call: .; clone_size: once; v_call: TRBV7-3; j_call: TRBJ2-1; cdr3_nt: TGTGCCAGCAGCTTAGTCGCTAGCCCCTACAATGAGCAGTTCTTC; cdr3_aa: CASSLVASPYNEQFF
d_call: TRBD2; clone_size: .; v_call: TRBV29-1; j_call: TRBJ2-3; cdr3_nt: TGCAGCGTTGAAGTTAGCGGGAGGGTGGGCACAGATACGCAGTATTTT; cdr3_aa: CSVEVSGRVGTDTQYF
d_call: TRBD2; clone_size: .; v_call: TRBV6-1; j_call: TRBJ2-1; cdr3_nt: TGTGCCAGCAGTGCCCGCCTTACTAGCGGGAGGGCCTCTGCGCAGTTCTTC; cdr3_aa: CASSARLTSGRASAQFF
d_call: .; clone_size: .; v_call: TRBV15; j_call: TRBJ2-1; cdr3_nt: TGTGCCACCAGCAGAGATACTTCCAAAGGTGAGCAGTTCTTC; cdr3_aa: CATSRDTSKGEQFF
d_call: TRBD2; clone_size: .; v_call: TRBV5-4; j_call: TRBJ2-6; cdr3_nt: TGTGCCAGCAGCCCGGGGGGGAACAGAGAAAGCTCTGGGGCCAACGTCCTGACTTTC; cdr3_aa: CASSPGGNRESSGANVLTF
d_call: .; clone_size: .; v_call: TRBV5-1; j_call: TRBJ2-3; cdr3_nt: TGCGCCAGCAGCCGGGGAGATACGCAGTATTTT; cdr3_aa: CASSRGDTQYF
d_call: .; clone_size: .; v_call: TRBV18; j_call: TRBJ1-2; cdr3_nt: TGTGCCAGCTCACCACAAGGGTCAACCTATGGCTACACCTTC; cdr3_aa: CASSPQGSTYGYTF
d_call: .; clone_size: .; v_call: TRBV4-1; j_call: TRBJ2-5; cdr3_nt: TGCGCCAGCAGCCAAGATATTGCGGGGGCCGGGACCCAGTACTTC; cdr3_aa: CASSQDIAGAGTQYF
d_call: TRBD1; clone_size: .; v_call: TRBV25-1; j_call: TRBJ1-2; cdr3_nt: TGTGCCAGCAGTGGGGGACAGGGTGGTGGCTACACCTTC; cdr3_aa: CASSGGQGGGYTF
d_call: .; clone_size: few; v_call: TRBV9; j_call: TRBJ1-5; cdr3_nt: TGTGCCAGCAGCGTAGATGGGGCAGGTCAGCCCCAGCATTTT; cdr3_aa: CASSVDGAGQPQHF
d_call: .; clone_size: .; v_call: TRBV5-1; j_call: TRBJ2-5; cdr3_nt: TGCGCCAGCAGCTTGGGGGCGGTTGGATTAAAAGAGACCCAGTACTTC; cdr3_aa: CASSLGAVGLKETQYF
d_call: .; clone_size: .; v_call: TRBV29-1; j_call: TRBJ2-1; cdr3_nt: TGCAGCATTCGACAGGGGCTAGCGGAAGATCGGAGGACCTACAATGAGCAGTTCTTC; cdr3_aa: CSIRQGLAEDRRTYNEQFF
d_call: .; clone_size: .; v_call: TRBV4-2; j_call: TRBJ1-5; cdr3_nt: TGTGCCAGCAGCCCCTCCGCGGGGCGTGATCAGCCCCAGCATTTT; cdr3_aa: CASSPSAGRDQPQHF
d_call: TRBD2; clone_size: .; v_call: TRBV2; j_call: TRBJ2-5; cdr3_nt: TGTGCCAGCAGTTTACTAGCGGGGTGGAAAGAGACCCAGTACTTC; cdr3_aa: CASSLLAGWKETQYF
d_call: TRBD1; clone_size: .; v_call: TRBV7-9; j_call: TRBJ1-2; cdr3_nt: TGTGCCAGCAGCCAGGGACAGGGGTTAGACGGCTACACCTTC; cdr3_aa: CASSQGQGLDGYTF
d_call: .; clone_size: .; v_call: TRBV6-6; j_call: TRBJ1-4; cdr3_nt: TGTGCCAGCAGTCCACCTCGGGAAGTGGAAGAAAAACTGTTTTTT; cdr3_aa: CASSPPREVEEKLFF
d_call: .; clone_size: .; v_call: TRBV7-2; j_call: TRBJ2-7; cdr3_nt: TGTGCCAGCAGCTTAGCACTAGCCGGACCCTGGGAGCAGTACTTC; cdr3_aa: CASSLALAGPWEQYF
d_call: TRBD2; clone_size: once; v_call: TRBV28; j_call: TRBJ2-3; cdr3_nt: TGTGCCAGCAGTTTAGGACTAGCGGGAGGGTTGGGTACGCAGTATTTT; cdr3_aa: CASSLGLAGGLGTQYF
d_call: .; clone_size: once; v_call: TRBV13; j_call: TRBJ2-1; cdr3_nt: TGTGCCAGCAGCCACCGGGGTGTTGAGGTCAATGAGCAGTTCTTC; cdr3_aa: CASSHRGVEVNEQFF